These 14 T cell receptor beta chains originate from one sample sequenced in a study of T cell changes during pregnancy in multiple sclerosis. Produced via immunoSEQ multiplex PCR; TCRdb's table is partial and in-frame only. The sample includes 80,000 to 100,000 clones, almost 95% of them seen just once. The input for sequencing was peripheral blood, taken in the first trimester of pregnancy. All receptors derive from a female donor with multiple sclerosis, enrolled in a pregnancy study.

The chain uses TRBV5-1 and TRBJ2-5; D possibly corresponds to TRBD2 (6 bases). There are 17 residues in the CDR3. In germline, CDR1 is SGHRS, CDR2 YFSETQ. The V end was cut by 2 bases, the J end by 1 base, with 18 bases between. CDR3 DNA sequence: TGCGCCAGCAGCTTCCTTCGTCAGGGACTTATCCAAGAGACCCAGTACTTC. Translated, it gives CASSFLRQGLIQETQYF.

The chain has TRBV29-1 and TRBJ2-3; 9 bases are shared with TRBD1. V lost 7 bases and J lost 3; bases outside the gene matches: 11. In germline, CDR1 is SQVTM, CDR2 ANQGSEA. This CDR3 is built from 15 residues. The chain's CDR3 is CSALGQGWFTDTQYF. In DNA form, the CDR3 reads TGCAGCGCCCTAGGACAGGGGTGGTTTACAGATACGCAGTATTTT.

This clone was seen only a few times. V gene TRBV7-9 combines with J gene TRBJ1-1; D call uncertain. This CDR3 contains 15 residues. The germline CDR1 and CDR2 sequences are SEHNR and FQNEAQ (reference sequence). The ends were cut back, 1 base at V and 5 bases at J, with 14 bases in the middle. CDR3 residues: CASSLGWGEGTEAFF. CDR3 nucleotides: TGTGCCAGCAGCTTAGGGTGGGGAGAAGGGACTGAAGCTTTCTTT.

The chain uses TRBV4-2 and TRBJ2-3; TRBD2 matches at 11 bases. The CDR3 runs 16 residues. Germline V gives CDR1 LGHNA, CDR2 YNFKEQ. V lost 4 bases, J lost 8 bases, and 11 bases stayed unmatched. The CDR3 here is CASSLGLAGTRATQYF. The CDR3 DNA reads TGTGCCAGCAGCCTAGGACTAGCGGGTACCCGAGCTACGCAGTATTTT.

The chain carries TRBV13 and TRBJ2-2; 7 bases are shared with TRBD2. Germline V gives CDR1 PRHDT, CDR2 FYEKMQ (reference sequence). The CDR3 is made up of 14 amino acids. V was clipped by 7 bases and J by 7 bases; unmatched bases: 9. The CDR3 here is CASTSGKYSGELFF. In DNA form, the CDR3 reads TGTGCCAGCACCAGCGGGAAGTACAGCGGGGAGCTGTTTTTT.

This clone appeared once. A junction end diverges from the germline sequence, so it may reflect a read error. V usage is TRBV28 and J usage is TRBJ2-4; maybe TRBD2 (6 bases). This CDR3 comprises 15 residues. Germline assignment: CDR1 MDHEN and CDR2 SYDVKM. The CDR3 DNA sequence: TGTGCCAGCAGTTTATGGCGGGACGATTTTGGGGGTCTGCACTTC. Amino acid sequence: CASSLWRDDFGGLHF.

This chain connects TRBV6-5 to TRBJ1-1; maybe TRBD1 (6 bases). The CDR3 runs to 14 residues. The V end was cut by 6 bases, the J end by 0 bases, with 11 bases between. Per germline, CDR1 MNHEY and CDR2 SVGAGI. This CDR3 is CASRRTAMNTEAFF. CDR3 bases: TGTGCCAGCAGGCGGACAGCCATGAACACTGAAGCTTTCTTT.

As for this clone: Other DNA sequences in the same sample also yield this CDR3. V is TRBV2 and J is TRBJ2-7, with TRBD1 identical over 10 bases. Germline V gene lookup returns CDR1 SNHLY and CDR2 FYNNEI. There are 14 residues in the CDR3. V shed 8 bases, J shed 1 base, and the junction held 5 bases outside the gene matches. DNA of the CDR3: TGTGCCAGCTCTCGACAGGGGGCATCCTACGAGCAGTACTTC. Its protein is CASSRQGASYEQYF.

The CDR3 reads CASSPNRGLGYGYTF. The CDR3 region has the DNA TGTGCCAGCAGCCCCAACAGGGGTTTGGGGTATGGCTACACCTTC. V gene TRBV11-2 combines with J gene TRBJ1-2; 7 nucleotides align to TRBD1. The CDR3 contains 15 residues. The junction had 11 bases not matched to a gene; V was cut back by 5 bases and J by 5 bases. From germline, CDR1 is SGHAT and CDR2 FQNNGV.

The rearrangement uses TRBV6-6 and TRBJ1-2, with D possibly matching TRBD1 (6 bases). The CDR3 sequence is 14 residues long. Germline CDR1 reads MNHNY; CDR2 reads SVGAGI (reference sequence). Trimming left V 6 bases short and J 4 bases short, with 15 bases between. CDR3 loop: CASSPETGRYGYTF. CDR3 DNA sequence: TGTGCCAGCAGCCCCGAGACAGGCCGCTATGGCTACACCTTC.

The rearrangement links TRBV27 to TRBJ2-7, with 9 bases lining up with TRBD2. CDR1 is MNHEY, CDR2 SMNVEV, per germline (reference sequence). The CDR3 sequence is 16 residues long. The V and J ends lost 1 base and 2 bases, in that order; junction bases with no gene match: 6. CDR3 nucleotides: TGTGCCAGCAGTTTATTGTTTAGCGGGAGACCCTACGAGCAGTACTTC. This translates into CASSLLFSGRPYEQYF.

This clone was detected only once. V is TRBV21-1 and J is TRBJ2-6; no DNA check was done on the table's D call, TRBD1. TRBV21-1 is a pseudogene locus. The CDR3 loop spans 19 amino acids. CDR3 bases: TGTGCCAGCAGTGTAATCAGAAGTTTTTTCTCTCTGGGGGCCAACGTCCTGACTTTC. Translation gives CASSVIRSFFSLGANVLTF.

This chain uses TRBV28 with TRBJ2-2, with a weak D call TRBD2 (6 bases). The CDR3 length is 13 residues. CDR1 MDHEN and CDR2 SYDVKM come from the germline V gene. CDR3 protein: CAGGTSNTGELFF. The CDR3 bases are TGTGCAGGCGGGACTTCGAACACCGGGGAGCTGTTTTTT.

This sequence joins TRBV7-2 and TRBJ2-3; 10 bases are shared with TRBD2. V dropped 1 base and J dropped 1; count of bases not matched to a gene: 2. The CDR3 spans 16 residues. Germline V gene lookup returns CDR1 SGHTA and CDR2 FQGNSA. CDR3 loop: CASSLVSGRGTDTQYF. The CDR3 coding sequence is TGTGCCAGCAGCTTAGTCAGCGGGAGGGGCACAGATACGCAGTATTTT.